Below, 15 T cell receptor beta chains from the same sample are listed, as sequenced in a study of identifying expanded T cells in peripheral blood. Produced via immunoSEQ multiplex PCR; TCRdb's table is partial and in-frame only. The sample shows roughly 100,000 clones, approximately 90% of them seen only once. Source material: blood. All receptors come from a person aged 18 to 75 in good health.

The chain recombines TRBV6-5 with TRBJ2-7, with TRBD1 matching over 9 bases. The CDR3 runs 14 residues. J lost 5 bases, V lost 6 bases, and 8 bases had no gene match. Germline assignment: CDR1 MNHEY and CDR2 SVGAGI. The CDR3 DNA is TGTGCCAGCAGGATTGACAGGGGGTCCAACGAGCAGTACTTC. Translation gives CASRIDRGSNEQYF.

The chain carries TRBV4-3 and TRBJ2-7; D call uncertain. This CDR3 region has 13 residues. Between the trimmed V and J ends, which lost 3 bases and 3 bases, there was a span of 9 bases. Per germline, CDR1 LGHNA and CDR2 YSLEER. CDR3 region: CASSQGILYEQYF. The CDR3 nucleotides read TGCGCCAGCAGCCAGGGGATCCTCTACGAGCAGTACTTC.

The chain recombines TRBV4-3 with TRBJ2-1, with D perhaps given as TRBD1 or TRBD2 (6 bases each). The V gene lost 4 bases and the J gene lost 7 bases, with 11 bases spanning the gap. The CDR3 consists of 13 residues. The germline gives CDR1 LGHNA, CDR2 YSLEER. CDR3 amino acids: CASSPRRGNEQFF. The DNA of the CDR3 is TGCGCCAGCAGCCCGCGGAGGGGGAATGAGCAGTTCTTC.

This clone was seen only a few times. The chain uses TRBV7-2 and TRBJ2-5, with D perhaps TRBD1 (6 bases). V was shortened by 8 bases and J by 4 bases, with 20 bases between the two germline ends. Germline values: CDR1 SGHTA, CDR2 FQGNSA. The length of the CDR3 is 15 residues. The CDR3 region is CASSRYKETGETQYF. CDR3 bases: TGTGCCAGCTCCCGCTACAAGGAGACAGGAGAGACCCAGTACTTC.

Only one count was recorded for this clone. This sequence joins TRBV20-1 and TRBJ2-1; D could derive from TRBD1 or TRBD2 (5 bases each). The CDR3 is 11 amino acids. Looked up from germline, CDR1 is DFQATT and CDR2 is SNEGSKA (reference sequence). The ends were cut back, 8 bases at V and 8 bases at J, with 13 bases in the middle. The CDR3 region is CSPRDVHEQFF. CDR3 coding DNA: TGCAGTCCTCGGGACGTCCATGAGCAGTTCTTC.

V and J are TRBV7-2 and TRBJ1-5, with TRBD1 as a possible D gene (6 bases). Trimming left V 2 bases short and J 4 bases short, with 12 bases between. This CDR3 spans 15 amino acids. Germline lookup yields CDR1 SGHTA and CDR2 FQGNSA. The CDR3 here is CASSLNWGPNQPQHF. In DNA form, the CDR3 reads TGTGCCAGCAGCTTAAATTGGGGGCCAAATCAGCCCCAGCATTTT.

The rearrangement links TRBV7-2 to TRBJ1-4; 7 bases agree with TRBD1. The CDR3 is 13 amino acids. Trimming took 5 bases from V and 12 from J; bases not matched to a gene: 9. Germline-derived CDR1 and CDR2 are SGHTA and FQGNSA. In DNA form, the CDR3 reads TGTGCCAGCAGCACGGCTTTAGACAGGGAACTGTTTTTT. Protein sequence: CASSTALDRELFF.

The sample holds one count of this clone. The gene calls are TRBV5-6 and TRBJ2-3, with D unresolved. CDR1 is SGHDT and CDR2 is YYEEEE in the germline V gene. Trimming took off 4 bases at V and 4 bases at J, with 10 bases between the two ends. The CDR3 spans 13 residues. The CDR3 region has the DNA TGTGCCAGCAGCCCCGGGCCGTCAGATACGCAGTATTTT. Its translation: CASSPGPSDTQYF. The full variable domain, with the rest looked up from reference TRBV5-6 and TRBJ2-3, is DAGVTQSPTHLIKTRGQQVTLRCSPKSGHDTVSWYQQALGQGPQFIFQYYEEEERQRGNFPDRFSGHQFPNYSSELNVNALLLGDSALYLCASSPGPSDTQYFGPGTRLTVL.

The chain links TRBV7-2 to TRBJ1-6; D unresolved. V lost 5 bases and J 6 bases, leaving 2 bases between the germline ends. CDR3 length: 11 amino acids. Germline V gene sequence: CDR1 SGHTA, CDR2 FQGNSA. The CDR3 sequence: CASSRNSPLHF. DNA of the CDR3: TGTGCCAGCAGCCGTAATTCACCCCTCCACTTT.

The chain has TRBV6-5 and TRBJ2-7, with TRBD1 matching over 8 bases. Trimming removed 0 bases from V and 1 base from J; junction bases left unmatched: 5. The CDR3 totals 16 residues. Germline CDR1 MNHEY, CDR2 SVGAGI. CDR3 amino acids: CASSYSSQGASYEQYF. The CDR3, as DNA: TGTGCCAGCAGTTACTCGAGCCAGGGGGCTTCCTACGAGCAGTACTTC.

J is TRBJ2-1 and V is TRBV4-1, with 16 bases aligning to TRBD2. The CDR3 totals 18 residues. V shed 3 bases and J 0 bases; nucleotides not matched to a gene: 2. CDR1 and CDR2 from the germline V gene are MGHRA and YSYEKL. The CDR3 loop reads CASSQGLAGGPSYNEQFF. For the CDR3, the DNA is TGCGCCAGCAGCCAGGGACTAGCGGGGGGGCCCTCCTACAATGAGCAGTTCTTC.

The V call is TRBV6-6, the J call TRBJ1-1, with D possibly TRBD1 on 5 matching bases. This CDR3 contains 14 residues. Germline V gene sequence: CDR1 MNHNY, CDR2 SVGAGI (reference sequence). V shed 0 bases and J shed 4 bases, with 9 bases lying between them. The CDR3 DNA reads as TGTGCCAGCAGTTACTCGGAGGGGCCCACTGAAGCTTTCTTT. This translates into CASSYSEGPTEAFF.

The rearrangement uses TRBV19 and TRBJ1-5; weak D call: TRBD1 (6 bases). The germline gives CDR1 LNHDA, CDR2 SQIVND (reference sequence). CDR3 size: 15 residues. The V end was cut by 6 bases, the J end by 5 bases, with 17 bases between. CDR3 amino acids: CASRDPTQGHQPQHF. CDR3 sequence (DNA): TGTGCCAGTAGGGACCCTACGCAGGGGCATCAGCCCCAGCATTTT.

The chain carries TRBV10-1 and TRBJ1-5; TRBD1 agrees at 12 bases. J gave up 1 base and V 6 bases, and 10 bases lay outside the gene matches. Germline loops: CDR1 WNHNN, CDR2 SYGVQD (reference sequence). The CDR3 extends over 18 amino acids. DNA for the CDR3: TGCGCCAGCAGAACCGGGACAGGGGGCGCCGGAAGCAATCAGCCCCAGCATTTT. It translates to CASRTGTGGAGSNQPQHF.

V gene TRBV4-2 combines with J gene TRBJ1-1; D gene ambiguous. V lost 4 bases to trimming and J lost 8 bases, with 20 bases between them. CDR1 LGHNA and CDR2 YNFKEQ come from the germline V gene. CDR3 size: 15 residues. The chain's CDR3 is CASSLPDGETGEAFF. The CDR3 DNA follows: TGTGCCAGCAGCCTCCCGGACGGTGAGACCGGGGAAGCTTTCTTT.